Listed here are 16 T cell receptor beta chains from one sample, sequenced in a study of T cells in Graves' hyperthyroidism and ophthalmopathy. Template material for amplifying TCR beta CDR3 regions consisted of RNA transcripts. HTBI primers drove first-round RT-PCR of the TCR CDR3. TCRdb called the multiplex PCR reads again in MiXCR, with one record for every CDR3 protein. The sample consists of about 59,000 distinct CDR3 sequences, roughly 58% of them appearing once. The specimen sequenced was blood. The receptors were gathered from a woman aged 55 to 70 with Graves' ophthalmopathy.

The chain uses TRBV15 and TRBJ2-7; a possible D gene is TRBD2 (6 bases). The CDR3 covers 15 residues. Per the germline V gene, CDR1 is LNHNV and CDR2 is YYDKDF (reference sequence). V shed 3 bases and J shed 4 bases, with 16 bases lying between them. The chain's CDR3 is CATSRVAAGPYEQYF. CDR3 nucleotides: TGTGCCACCAGCAGGGTAGCGGCGGGACCGTACGAGCAGTACTTC.

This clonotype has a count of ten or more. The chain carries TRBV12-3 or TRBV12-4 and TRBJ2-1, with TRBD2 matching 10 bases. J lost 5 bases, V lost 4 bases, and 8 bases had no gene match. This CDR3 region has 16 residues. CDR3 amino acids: CASSWGLAGVNNEQFF. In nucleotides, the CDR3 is TGTGCCAGCAGTTGGGGTCTAGCGGGAGTGAACAATGAGCAGTTCTTC.

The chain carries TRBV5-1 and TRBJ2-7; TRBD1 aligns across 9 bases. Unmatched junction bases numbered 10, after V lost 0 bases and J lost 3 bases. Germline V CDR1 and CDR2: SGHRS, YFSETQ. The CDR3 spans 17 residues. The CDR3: CASSLGNTGGKFYEQYF. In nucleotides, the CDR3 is TGCGCCAGCAGCTTGGGGAATACAGGGGGCAAATTCTACGAGCAGTACTTC.

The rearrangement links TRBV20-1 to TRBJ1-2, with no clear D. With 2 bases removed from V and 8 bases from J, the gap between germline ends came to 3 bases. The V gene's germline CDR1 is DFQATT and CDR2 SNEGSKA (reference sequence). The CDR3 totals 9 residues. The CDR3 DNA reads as TGCAGTGCTAGAATAGGCTACACCTTC. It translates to CSARIGYTF.

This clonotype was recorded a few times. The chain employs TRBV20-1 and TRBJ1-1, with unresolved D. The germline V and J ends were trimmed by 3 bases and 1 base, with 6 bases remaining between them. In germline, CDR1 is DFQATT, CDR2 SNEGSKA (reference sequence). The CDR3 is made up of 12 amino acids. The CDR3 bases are TGCAGTGCTAGGGAGGCGAACACTGAAGCTTTCTTT. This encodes CSAREANTEAFF.

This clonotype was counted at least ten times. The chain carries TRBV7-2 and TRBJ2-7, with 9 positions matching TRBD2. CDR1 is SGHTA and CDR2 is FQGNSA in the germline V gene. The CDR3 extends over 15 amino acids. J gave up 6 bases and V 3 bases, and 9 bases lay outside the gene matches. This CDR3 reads CASSFFSGGRGEQYF. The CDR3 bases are TGTGCCAGCAGCTTTTTTAGCGGGGGCCGGGGCGAGCAGTACTTC.

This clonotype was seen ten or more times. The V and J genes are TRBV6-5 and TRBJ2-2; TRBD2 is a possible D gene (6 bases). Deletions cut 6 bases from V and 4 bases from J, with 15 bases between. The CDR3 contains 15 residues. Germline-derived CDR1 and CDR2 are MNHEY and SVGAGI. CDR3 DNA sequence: TGTGCCAGCAGCCCCACTAGCCAGGCCACCGGGGAGCTGTTTTTT. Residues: CASSPTSQATGELFF.

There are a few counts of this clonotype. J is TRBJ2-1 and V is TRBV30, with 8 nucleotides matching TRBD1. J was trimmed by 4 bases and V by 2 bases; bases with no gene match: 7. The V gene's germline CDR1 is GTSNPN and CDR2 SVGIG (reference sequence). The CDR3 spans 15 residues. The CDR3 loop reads CAWSTGTGHYNEQFF. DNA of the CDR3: TGTGCCTGGAGTACTGGGACAGGTCATTACAATGAGCAGTTCTTC. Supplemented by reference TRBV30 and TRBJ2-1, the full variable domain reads SQTIHQWPATLVQPVGSPLSLECTVEGTSNPNLYWYRQAAGRGLQLLFYSVGIGQISSEVPQNLSASRPQDRQFILSSKKLLLSDSGFYLCAWSTGTGHYNEQFFGPGTRLTVL.

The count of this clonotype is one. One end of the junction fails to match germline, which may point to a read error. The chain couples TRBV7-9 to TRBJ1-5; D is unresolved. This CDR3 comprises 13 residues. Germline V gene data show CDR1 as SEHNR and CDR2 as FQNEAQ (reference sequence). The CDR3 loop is CASVRGSNRPQHF. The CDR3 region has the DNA TGTGCCAGCGTTCGCGGTAGCAATCGGCCCCAGCATTTT.

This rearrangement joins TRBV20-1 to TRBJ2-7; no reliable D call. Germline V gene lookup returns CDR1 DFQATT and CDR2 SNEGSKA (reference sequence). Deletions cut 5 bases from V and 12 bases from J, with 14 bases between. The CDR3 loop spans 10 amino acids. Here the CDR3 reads CSAPKGRLYF. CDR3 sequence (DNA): TGCAGTGCTCCAAAGGGCCGGTTGTACTTC.

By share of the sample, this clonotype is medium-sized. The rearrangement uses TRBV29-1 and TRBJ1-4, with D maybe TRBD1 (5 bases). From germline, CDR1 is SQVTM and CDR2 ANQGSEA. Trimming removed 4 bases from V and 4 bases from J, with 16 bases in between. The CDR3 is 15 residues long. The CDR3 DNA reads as TGCAGCGTTGCCGGGGGTGGAAGCAGTAATGAAAAACTGTTTTTT. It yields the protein CSVAGGGSSNEKLFF.

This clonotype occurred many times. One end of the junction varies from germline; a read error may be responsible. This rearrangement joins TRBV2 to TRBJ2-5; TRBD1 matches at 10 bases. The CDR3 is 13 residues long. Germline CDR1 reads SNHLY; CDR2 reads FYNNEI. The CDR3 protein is CASSERDRGSQYF. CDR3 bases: TGTGCCAGCAGTGAACGGGACAGGGGATCCCAATACTTC.

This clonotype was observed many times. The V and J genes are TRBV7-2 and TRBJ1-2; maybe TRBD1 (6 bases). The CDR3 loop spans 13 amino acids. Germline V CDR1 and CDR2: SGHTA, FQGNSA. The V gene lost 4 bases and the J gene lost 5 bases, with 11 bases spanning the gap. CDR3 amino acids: CASSSGTPYGYTF. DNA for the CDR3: TGTGCCAGCAGCTCCGGGACACCATATGGCTACACCTTC.

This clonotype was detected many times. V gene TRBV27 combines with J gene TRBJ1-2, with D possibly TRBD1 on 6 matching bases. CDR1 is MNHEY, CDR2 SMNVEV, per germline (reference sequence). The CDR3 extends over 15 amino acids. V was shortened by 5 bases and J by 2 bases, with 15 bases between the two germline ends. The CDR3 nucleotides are TGTGCCAGCAGTCCCACAGGGACGAGCAACTATGGCTACACCTTC. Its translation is CASSPTGTSNYGYTF.

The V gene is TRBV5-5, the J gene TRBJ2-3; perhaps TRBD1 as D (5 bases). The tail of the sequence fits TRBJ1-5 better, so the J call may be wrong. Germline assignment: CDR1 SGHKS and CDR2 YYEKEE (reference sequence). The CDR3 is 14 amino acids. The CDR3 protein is CASIAGGFPDTQHF. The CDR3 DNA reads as TGTGCCAGCATTGCGGGGGGTTTCCCAGATACGCAGCATTTT.

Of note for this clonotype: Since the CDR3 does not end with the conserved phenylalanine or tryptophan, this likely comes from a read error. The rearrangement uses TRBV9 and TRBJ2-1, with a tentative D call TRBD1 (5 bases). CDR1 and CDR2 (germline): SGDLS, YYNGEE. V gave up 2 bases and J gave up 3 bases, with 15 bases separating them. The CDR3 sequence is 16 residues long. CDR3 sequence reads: CASSVDGQGLYNEQFS. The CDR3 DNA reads TGTGCCAGCAGCGTTGACGGGCAGGGCCTCTACAATGAGCAGTTCTCC.